One and the same sample provided the 12 T cell receptor beta chains below, sequenced in a study of cytomegalovirus exposure and HLA in healthy donors. It was with 60 Vbeta and 13 Jbeta primers that the PCR ran. The data were produced by immunoSEQ multiplex PCR, yet TCRdb's version contains in-frame clones alone and is incomplete. The sample includes around 130,000 clones, 80% of them seen just once. Sequencing was carried out using PBMCs. Every receptor here comes from a young man in good health and CMV-seronegative.

The CDR3 loop is CASSYGEQETQYF. The CDR3 region has the DNA TGTGCCAGCAGTTACGGAGAACAAGAGACCCAGTACTTC. V and J are TRBV6-6 and TRBJ2-5, with D unclear. This CDR3 has 13 residues. Trimming removed 2 bases at V and 2 bases at J, with 6 bases between. In germline, CDR1 is MNHNY, CDR2 SVGAGI (reference sequence).

The gene calls are TRBV27 and TRBJ1-2; TRBD1 agrees at 7 bases. The length of the CDR3 is 14 residues. Germline V gene data show CDR1 as MNHEY and CDR2 as SMNVEV (reference sequence). Trimming took 5 bases from V and 8 from J; bases not matched to a gene: 11. The CDR3 region has the DNA TGTGCCAGCAGTCCCAACGACAGGGTGGGGGGCTACACCTTC. As protein: CASSPNDRVGGYTF.

The chain recombines TRBV28 with TRBJ2-3, with TRBD2 matching over 7 bases. CDR3 length: 15 amino acids. Germline CDR1 is MDHEN and CDR2 is SYDVKM. Trimming at V came to 3 bases and at J to 4 bases, leaving 7 bases not matched to a gene. Here the CDR3 DNA reads TGTGCCAGCAGTTTCTCCCGCGGGAGCTCAGATACGCAGTATTTT. Amino acids: CASSFSRGSSDTQYF.

V and J are TRBV11-2 and TRBJ1-4, with D unclear. Trimming left V 1 base short and J 7 bases short, with 7 bases between. The length of the CDR3 is 13 residues. CDR1 and CDR2 from the germline V gene are SGHAT and FQNNGV. In DNA, the CDR3 is TGTGCCAGCAGCTTAGGCGGGTCTGAAAAACTGTTTTTT. As protein: CASSLGGSEKLFF.

The gene calls are TRBV2 and TRBJ2-7, with TRBD1 matching over 9 bases. The junction had 7 bases not matched to a gene; V was cut back by 8 bases and J by 2 bases. The germline V gene has CDR1 SNHLY and CDR2 FYNNEI. The length of the CDR3 is 14 residues. The CDR3 DNA sequence: TGTGCCAGCGGCCGGGACAGGGTAACCTACGAGCAGTACTTC. As protein: CASGRDRVTYEQYF. Full variable domain (missing parts from reference TRBV2 and TRBJ2-7): EPEVTQTPSHQVTQMGQEVILRCVPISNHLYFYWYRQILGQKVEFLVSFYNNEISEKSEIFDDQFSVERPDGSNFTLKIRSTKLEDSAMYFCASGRDRVTYEQYFGPGTRLTVT.

This chain uses TRBV6-1 with TRBJ1-1, with 7 bases identical to TRBD1. V shed 6 bases and J 3 bases; nucleotides not matched to a gene: 4. The CDR3 totals 13 residues. CDR1 and CDR2 from the germline V gene are MNHNS and SASEGT. CDR3 nucleotides: TGTGCCAGCAGGGAGACAGGGTACACTGAAGCTTTCTTT. Encoded protein: CASRETGYTEAFF.

V is TRBV29-1 and J is TRBJ2-7, with 12 nucleotides matching TRBD2. The CDR3 runs to 15 residues. The trim removed 5 bases at V and 3 bases at J, leaving 8 bases unmatched. CDR1 is SQVTM and CDR2 is ANQGSEA in the germline V gene. The CDR3 region is CSVWWTSGVLYEQYF. CDR3 nucleotide sequence: TGCAGCGTTTGGTGGACTAGCGGGGTACTCTACGAGCAGTACTTC.

This rearrangement joins TRBV11-2 to TRBJ2-3; 8 nucleotides agree with TRBD1. Germline CDR1 is SGHAT and CDR2 is FQNNGV. The CDR3 consists of 14 residues. V gave up 6 bases and J gave up 5 bases; unmatched junction bases: 7. CDR3 nucleotide sequence: TGTGCCAGCAGTTCCGGACAGGGCATAGATACGCAGTATTTT. Its translation is CASSSGQGIDTQYF.

This rearrangement joins TRBV15 to TRBJ1-5; possible D gene TRBD1, 5 bases. Germline-derived CDR1 and CDR2 are LNHNV and YYDKDF (reference sequence). The ends were cut back, 2 bases at V and 5 bases at J, with 10 bases in the middle. The CDR3 extends over 14 amino acids. CDR3 DNA: TGTGCCACCAGCAGACAGGGTGGGTATCAGCCCCAGCATTTT. Its translation: CATSRQGGYQPQHF.

This sequence joins TRBV5-6 and TRBJ2-7; 11 nucleotides match TRBD2. Per the germline V gene, CDR1 is SGHDT and CDR2 is YYEEEE. The CDR3 is 14 amino acids. Losses at the gene ends were 4 bases for V and 3 bases for J; bases not matched to a gene: 3. CDR3 DNA: TGTGCCAGCAGCCCCGGACTAGCGGGCTACGAGCAGTACTTC. Encoded protein: CASSPGLAGYEQYF.

The chain recombines TRBV6-5 with TRBJ1-1, with TRBD1 as a possible D gene (6 bases). V lost 4 bases, J lost 4 bases, and 7 bases lay in between. Looked up from germline, CDR1 is MNHEY and CDR2 is SVGAGI. The length of the CDR3 is 12 residues. CDR3 loop: CASSFRGTEAFF. The CDR3 nucleotides are TGTGCCAGCAGTTTCAGGGGCACTGAAGCTTTCTTT.

The chain joins TRBV7-9 to TRBJ2-5; D possibly corresponds to TRBD2 (7 bases). The CDR3 runs 15 residues. V was pared by 0 bases and J by 5 bases, with 13 bases between. The V gene's germline CDR1 is SEHNR and CDR2 FQNEAQ (reference sequence). The CDR3 sequence is CASSLAGGQRETQYF. The CDR3 nucleotides read TGTGCCAGCAGCTTAGCGGGGGGGCAACGGGAGACCCAGTACTTC.